The rows below give T cell receptor beta chains drawn from one sample of a study of cytomegalovirus exposure and HLA in healthy donors. Here immunoSEQ multiplex PCR was the method, and the copy in TCRdb shows in-frame clones only, minus some. The sample table sets out 75,000 to 95,000 clones. Sequences were obtained from PBMCs. These receptors were collected from a girl aged 5 to 17 in good health and CMV-seropositive. The CDR3 runs from the conserved cysteine through the conserved F or W.

J gene: TRBJ1-5
V gene: TRBV2
CDR3 protein: CASSEAGFASNQPQHF

J gene: TRBJ2-7
V gene: TRBV5-1
CDR3 protein: CASSLADRGSYEQYF

J gene: TRBJ2-1
V gene: TRBV7-3
CDR3 protein: CASSLGGGTASYNEQFF

J gene: TRBJ1-1
V gene: TRBV19
CDR3 protein: CASSRGQGSEAFF

J gene: TRBJ1-1
V gene: TRBV19
CDR3 protein: CASSIPPWSPNTEAFF

J gene: TRBJ1-1
V gene: TRBV4-1
CDR3 protein: CASSQPLAGQGNAEAFF

J gene: TRBJ2-3
V gene: TRBV5-1
CDR3 protein: CASSAGQGSFTDTQYF

J gene: TRBJ1-1
V gene: TRBV5-4
CDR3 protein: CASSLVPAQGLDEAFF

J gene: TRBJ1-2
V gene: TRBV7-9
CDR3 protein: CASSQESTSYGYTF

J gene: TRBJ1-6
V gene: TRBV7-2
CDR3 protein: CASSFGTDYNSPLHF

J gene: TRBJ2-6
V gene: TRBV7-2
CDR3 protein: CASSLTAGANVLTF

J gene: TRBJ1-2
V gene: TRBV5-1
CDR3 protein: CASSLGTGVGYTF

J gene: TRBJ2-1
V gene: TRBV29-1
CDR3 protein: CSVGSGLDYNEQFF

J gene: TRBJ1-6
V gene: TRBV7-9
CDR3 protein: CASSLVAGYSPLHF

J gene: TRBJ2-7
V gene: TRBV6-4
CDR3 protein: CASSDFAGPGYEQYF